This T cell receptor beta chain emerged from a study of T-cell reconstitution after alpha-beta-depleted transplantation in children. Preparation of the TCRbeta library involved a method that used unique molecular identifiers. MiXCR, run by TCRdb on the PCR reads, gives a single entry per CDR3 protein. The sample holds 490,000 or so distinct CDR3 sequences, under 15% seen once. Germline CDR1 is DFQATT and CDR2 is SNEGSKA (reference sequence). The CDR3 has 14 amino acids. Trimming took 0 bases from V and 5 from J, leaving 11 bases between them. The sample was PBMCs from the stem cell graft donor, taken from the stem cell graft. This sequence joins TRBV20-1 and TRBJ1-5, with TRBD1 as a possible D gene (5 bases). The receptor comes from a human donor who donated a stem cell graft to a child with combined immunodeficiency. CDR3 nucleotide sequence: TGCAGTGCTAGAGATGCAGGGCTTGATCAGCCCCAGCATTTT. Translation: CSARDAGLDQPQHF.